The rows below give T cell receptor beta chains drawn from one sample of a study of blood T cell repertoires in COVID-19. Data came from immunoSEQ multiplex PCR; TCRdb stores just in-frame clones and leaves some out. The sample has approximately 50,000 clones; roughly 90% are singletons. Sequenced material: peripheral blood. The receptors come from a human donor in a cohort sampled during active COVID-19. Each CDR3 is given with its conserved first and last residue. The order of the fields is D gene, V gene, J gene, clone size, CDR3 protein, CDR3 DNA. The D gene is left open where the match is weak. Size is stated for part of the rows, as once, few or many counts, or as a class when the clone is expanded.

>TRBD1|TRBV30|TRBJ1-2|NA
CASSTGDNYGYTF
TGTGCCTCCTCGACAGGGGACAACTATGGCTACACCTTC
>TRBD2|TRBV29-1|TRBJ2-1|NA
CSVEVAREDEQFF
TGCAGCGTTGAAGTTGCTCGGGAGGATGAGCAGTTCTTC
>NA|TRBV4-2|TRBJ1-2|NA
CASSPTGTQTGPPGGYTF
TGTGCCAGCAGCCCCACCGGTACACAAACAGGACCCCCTGGGGGCTACACCTTC
>NA|TRBV11-2|TRBJ2-3|NA
CASSLVFAGTGYTQYF
TGTGCCAGCAGCTTAGTTTTTGCGGGGACCGGGTATACGCAGTATTTT
>NA|TRBV5-1|TRBJ2-5|NA
CASSLAQETQYF
TGCGCCAGCAGCTTAGCACAAGAGACCCAGTACTTC
>NA|TRBV5-1|TRBJ1-1|NA
CASSLGVSVTEAFF
TGCGCCAGCAGCTTGGGAGTTAGCGTCACTGAAGCTTTCTTT
>NA|TRBV30|TRBJ1-1|NA
CAWSPQAPPAFF
TGTGCCTGGAGTCCCCAAGCCCCCCCAGCTTTCTTT
>NA|TRBV6-5|TRBJ1-3|few
CASTSGVGNTIYF
TGTGCCAGCACCTCCGGGGTCGGAAACACCATATATTTT
>TRBD1|TRBV29-1|TRBJ1-4|NA
CSVDGGQGLEKLFF
TGCAGCGTTGATGGGGGACAGGGGCTGGAAAAACTGTTTTTT
>NA|TRBV19|TRBJ1-2|NA
CASSPQVVTGYTF
TGTGCCAGTAGCCCACAGGTGGTAACTGGCTACACCTTC
>TRBD1|TRBV7-2|TRBJ1-2|NA
CASSFRSIRGQPNYGYTF
TGTGCCAGCAGCTTTAGGAGCATTAGGGGACAGCCTAACTATGGCTACACCTTC
>TRBD1|TRBV5-1|TRBJ1-4|NA
CASSSGQGGEKLFF
TGCGCCAGCAGCTCGGGACAGGGAGGTGAAAAACTGTTTTTT
>TRBD1|TRBV3-1/TRBV3-2|TRBJ1-2|NA
CASSQSPTGVGGYTF
TGTGCCAGCAGCCAGAGCCCCACAGGGGTTGGGGGCTACACCTTC
>NA|TRBV5-6|TRBJ1-1|NA
CASSIGSGNEAFF
TGTGCCAGCAGCATCGGTTCGGGAAATGAAGCTTTCTTT
>NA|TRBV19|TRBJ2-1|NA
CASSIGVNEQFF
TGTGCCAGTAGTATCGGGGTGAATGAGCAGTTCTTC
>NA|TRBV7-2|TRBJ2-5|NA
CASSLRQAETQYF
TGTGCCAGCAGCTTAAGACAGGCGGAGACCCAGTACTTC
>TRBD1|TRBV30|TRBJ1-5|once
CAWSRQGNQPQHF
TGTGCCTGGAGTCGACAGGGTAATCAGCCCCAGCATTTT
>NA|TRBV12-5|TRBJ2-2|NA
CASGFQGGTGELFF
TGTGCTAGTGGTTTTCAGGGGGGCACCGGGGAGCTGTTTTTT
>TRBD2|TRBV4-1|TRBJ2-1|NA
CASSPSGTSGSNEQFF
TGCGCCAGCAGCCCTTCCGGGACTAGCGGTTCCAATGAGCAGTTCTTC
>NA|TRBV6-5|TRBJ1-3|NA
CASSYRGPSGNTIYF
TGTGCCAGCAGTTACAGGGGTCCCTCTGGAAACACCATATATTTT
>NA|TRBV7-2|TRBJ2-1|NA
CASPIEVDNEQFF
TGTGCCAGCCCGATTGAGGTAGACAATGAGCAGTTCTTC
>TRBD1|TRBV4-3|TRBJ2-2|NA
CASSQVHRGLDTGELFF
TGCGCCAGCAGCCAAGTTCACAGGGGGCTTGACACCGGGGAGCTGTTTTTT
>NA|TRBV30|TRBJ1-2|NA
CAWSAFGVGYTF
TGTGCCTGGAGTGCTTTCGGGGTCGGCTACACCTTC
>NA|TRBV7-6|TRBJ2-5|NA
CASSPQETQYF
TGTGCCAGCAGCCCGCAAGAGACCCAGTACTTC
>NA|TRBV19|TRBJ1-5|NA
CASRQQLRDQPQHF
TGTGCCAGTAGACAACAGTTAAGAGATCAGCCCCAGCATTTT
>TRBD1|TRBV7-2|TRBJ2-1|few
CASSLDRANNEQFF
TGTGCCAGCAGCCTCGACAGGGCCAACAATGAGCAGTTCTTC